Each of the 21 T cell receptor beta chains below was sequenced from the same sample in a study of blood T cell repertoires in COVID-19. Clones were sequenced by immunoSEQ multiplex PCR, and TCRdb holds only the in-frame ones, with some missing. The sample records 380,000 or so clones, about 90% being singletons. Sequenced input: PBMCs or T cells enriched from blood (not recorded which). Receptor source: a man aged 30 to 39 who had recovered from COVID-19.

The genes are TRBV15 and TRBJ2-7, with 9 nucleotides matching TRBD1. The V gene's germline CDR1 is LNHNV and CDR2 YYDKDF (reference sequence). The CDR3 runs to 14 residues. J lost 0 bases, V lost 9 bases, and 6 bases had no gene match. The CDR3 reads CATKTGQGSYEQYF. CDR3 nucleotide sequence: TGTGCCACGAAAACGGGACAGGGCTCCTACGAGCAGTACTTC.

Comments on this clone: In the same sample, other DNA sequences code for this CDR3. The V call is TRBV18, the J call TRBJ1-2, with D uncertain. Per the germline V gene, CDR1 is KGHSH and CDR2 is LQKENI. V gave up 6 bases and J gave up 5 bases, with 19 bases separating them. This CDR3 spans 15 amino acids. CDR3 coding DNA: TGTGCCAGCTCCCCCAGGCGGGAGTCACCTTATGGCTACACCTTC. Protein sequence: CASSPRRESPYGYTF.

V is TRBV6-2 or TRBV6-3 and J is TRBJ2-5; D is perhaps TRBD1 (5 bases). The CDR3 covers 15 residues. Germline-derived CDR1 and CDR2 are MNHEY and SVGEGT. V was trimmed by 2 bases and J by 5 bases, leaving 15 bases between them. The CDR3 DNA follows: TGTGCCAGCAGTTACGGGGCAGACCCCCCGGAGACCCAGTACTTC. Encoded protein: CASSYGADPPETQYF.

This chain uses TRBV5-6 with TRBJ1-1, with D hard to call. Trimming took 4 bases from V and 4 from J, leaving 17 bases between them. The V gene's germline CDR1 is SGHDT and CDR2 YYEEEE. CDR3 length equals 15 residues. In DNA, the CDR3 is TGTGCCAGCAGCCCCGCAGGTAGGTTGGGCACTGAAGCTTTCTTT. It specifies CASSPAGRLGTEAFF.

This chain uses TRBV3-1 (or the pseudogene TRBV3-2) with TRBJ1-1; the D gene is possibly TRBD1 (6 bases). The V end was cut by 1 base, the J end by 6 bases, with 15 bases between. Germline V gives CDR1 LGHDT, CDR2 YNNKEL (reference sequence). The CDR3 is 15 residues long. Written as DNA, the CDR3 is TGTGCCAGCAGCCAAGGCACAGGGAAGAGTGCTGAAGCTTTCTTT. It encodes CASSQGTGKSAEAFF.

This rearrangement joins TRBV27 to TRBJ1-5; possible D gene TRBD1, 5 bases. Trimming left V 5 bases short and J 0 bases short, with 17 bases between. CDR1 and CDR2 (germline): MNHEY, SMNVEV (reference sequence). The CDR3 runs 17 residues. CDR3 in DNA: TGTGCCAGCAGTCCATTAAGGGGAGGTGCTAGCAATCAGCCCCAGCATTTT. Protein product: CASSPLRGGASNQPQHF.

V is TRBV29-1 and J is TRBJ1-1; 8 bases agree with TRBD1. The CDR3 totals 17 residues. The J segment lost 8 bases and the V segment lost 4 bases, leaving 21 bases of the junction unmatched. The germline V gene encodes CDR1 SQVTM and CDR2 ANQGSEA. The CDR3 region has the DNA TGCAGCGTTGGGGGTCGTAGACAGGGGACACCTGAGGGGGAAGCTTTCTTT. It encodes CSVGGRRQGTPEGEAFF.

The table lists this clone with a count of one. V gene TRBV24-1 combines with J gene TRBJ2-7; 8 bases are a match to TRBD1. The CDR3 runs 13 residues. CDR1 is KGHDR, CDR2 SFDVKD, per germline. The ends lost 6 bases at V and 3 bases at J; junction bases unmatched: 3. In DNA form, the CDR3 reads TGTGCCACCAGTTTTGGACAGGGCTACGAGCAGTACTTC. Its translation: CATSFGQGYEQYF.

The CDR3 here is CASRGVGTEAFF. CDR3 DNA: TGTGCCAGCAGGGGAGTAGGCACTGAAGCTTTCTTT. This chain joins TRBV2 and TRBJ1-1; the D is unclear. The ends were cut back, 6 bases at V and 4 bases at J, with 9 bases in the middle. Germline-derived CDR1 and CDR2 are SNHLY and FYNNEI. This CDR3 contains 12 residues.

The table lists this clone with a few counts. This chain uses TRBV18 with TRBJ2-7; D not resolved. V was cut by 3 bases and J by 7 bases, with 16 bases left in between. This CDR3 is built from 14 residues. CDR1 and CDR2 (germline): KGHSH, LQKENI. As DNA, the CDR3 is TGTGCCAGCTCACCCCCTTCGATTAGTCGGGAGCAGTACTTC. Encoded protein: CASSPPSISREQYF.

The gene calls are TRBV6-5 and TRBJ2-7; TRBD2 agrees at 7 bases. CDR1 MNHEY and CDR2 SVGAGI come from the germline V gene. The CDR3 has 14 residues. V shed 10 bases and J 4 bases; nucleotides not matched to a gene: 13. CDR3 sequence reads: CATTPSGGRYEQYF. CDR3 in DNA: TGTGCCACCACTCCTTCGGGGGGAAGGTACGAGCAGTACTTC.

CDR3: CASSLWGAGTEAFF. The CDR3 DNA is TGCGCCAGCAGCTTGTGGGGAGCGGGCACTGAAGCTTTCTTT. The gene calls are TRBV5-1 and TRBJ1-1; D gene uncertain. CDR1 and CDR2 (germline): SGHRS, YFSETQ. V was shortened by 1 base and J by 4 bases, with 11 bases between the two germline ends. The CDR3 totals 14 residues. Filled out from reference TRBV5-1 and TRBJ1-1, the complete variable domain reads KAGVTQTPRYLIKTRGQQVTLSCSPISGHRSVSWYQQTPGQGLQFLFEYFSETQRNKGNFPGRFSGRQFSNSRSEMNVSTLELGDSALYLCASSLWGAGTEAFFGQGTRLTVV.

Worth noting for this clone: Other nucleotide sequences in the sample specify the same CDR3. This chain uses TRBV7-9 with TRBJ1-1, with TRBD1 matching over 8 bases. This CDR3 region has 15 residues. V dropped 5 bases and J dropped 0; count of bases not matched to a gene: 5. CDR1 is SEHNR, CDR2 FQNEAQ, per germline (reference sequence). In nucleotides, the CDR3 is TGTGCCAGCAGCCCCAGACAGGGGATGAACACTGAAGCTTTCTTT. Translating gives CASSPRQGMNTEAFF.

J is TRBJ1-3 and V is TRBV3-1 (or the pseudogene TRBV3-2); TRBD1 might be the D (6 bases). Germline assignment: CDR1 LGHDT and CDR2 YNNKEL (reference sequence). V dropped 0 bases and J dropped 8 bases, with 17 bases sitting between them. The CDR3 runs to 16 residues. CDR3 region: CASSQDVTGNGDTIYF. The CDR3 DNA reads as TGTGCCAGCAGCCAAGATGTAACAGGGAATGGGGACACCATATATTTT.

The chain carries TRBV12-5 and TRBJ2-5; D may be TRBD2 (5 bases). CDR1 LGHNT and CDR2 FRNRAP come from the germline V gene. CDR3 length equals 15 residues. Trimming shortened V by 2 bases and J by 4 bases, and 14 bases separated the two germline ends. DNA of the CDR3: TGTGCTAGTGGTTTGTACGAGGGCCACCGAGAGACCCAGTACTTC. Translated, it gives CASGLYEGHRETQYF.

The rearrangement uses TRBV10-3 and TRBJ1-2; a weak D match, TRBD1 (6 bases). Germline V lookup: CDR1 ENHRY, CDR2 SYGVKD. The CDR3 is 14 residues long. Trimming removed 7 bases from V and 0 bases from J, with 12 bases in between. The CDR3 region is CAITEGEANYGYTF. The CDR3 nucleotides read TGTGCCATCACCGAGGGGGAAGCTAACTATGGCTACACCTTC.

The V gene is TRBV14, the J gene TRBJ2-1; 7 nucleotides agree with TRBD1. Losses at the gene ends were 4 bases for V and 4 bases for J; bases not matched to a gene: 7. CDR1 SGHDN and CDR2 FVKESK come from the germline V gene. The CDR3 spans 15 residues. The CDR3 nucleotides are TGTGCCAGCAGCCCAGGGACAGATTTTTACAATGAGCAGTTCTTC. Translation gives CASSPGTDFYNEQFF.

The V gene is TRBV19, the J gene TRBJ1-5; 9 bases are shared with TRBD1. Germline loops: CDR1 LNHDA, CDR2 SQIVND (reference sequence). The V segment lost 6 bases and the J segment 6 bases; nucleotides outside the gene matches: 6. CDR3 length equals 14 residues. The CDR3 loop is CASRTGTGSQPQHF. The CDR3 nucleotides are TGTGCCAGTAGAACCGGGACAGGGAGTCAGCCCCAGCATTTT.

A few counts support this clone. This chain links TRBV4-3 with TRBJ2-1; weak D call: TRBD1 (6 bases). This CDR3 contains 14 residues. CDR1 and CDR2 from the germline V gene are LGHNA and YSLEER. V lost 4 bases to trimming and J lost 7 bases, with 14 bases between them. The CDR3 here is CASSLTGSGNEQFF. The CDR3 nucleotides are TGCGCCAGCAGCCTCACAGGGTCCGGGAATGAGCAGTTCTTC.

The chain employs TRBV11-2 and TRBJ2-5; TRBD2 matches 11 bases. Per the germline V gene, CDR1 is SGHAT and CDR2 is FQNNGV. The length of the CDR3 is 17 residues. Trimming at V came to 5 bases and at J to 4 bases, leaving 12 bases not matched to a gene. Here the CDR3 reads CASSLGTSGGSGETQYF. DNA for the CDR3: TGTGCCAGCAGCCTAGGGACTAGCGGTGGGAGCGGAGAGACCCAGTACTTC.

The chain is built from TRBV2 and TRBJ1-3; TRBD1 matches 7 bases. The V and J ends lost 3 bases and 3 bases, in that order; junction bases with no gene match: 5. CDR1 SNHLY and CDR2 FYNNEI come from the germline V gene. The CDR3 has 15 residues. CDR3 protein: CASSEDRNGGNTIYF. The DNA of the CDR3 is TGTGCCAGCAGTGAGGACAGGAACGGTGGAAACACCATATATTTT.